This T cell receptor beta chain came from a study of identifying expanded T cells in peripheral blood. TCRdb's copy holds only in-frame clones and misses some; the assay was immunoSEQ multiplex PCR. The sample contains about 110,000 clones, about 87% of which appear only once. The count of this clone is one. Germline loops: CDR1 LGHNT, CDR2 FRNRAP. V lost 1 base and J 4 bases, leaving 8 bases between the germline ends. The CDR3 totals 13 residues. This TCR was sampled from a person between 18 and 75 years old in good health. What was sequenced was blood. The chain uses TRBV12-5 and TRBJ2-7; no reliable D call. CDR3 sequence (DNA): TGTGCTAGTGGTTTGGACTCTTCGTACGAGCAGTACTTC. Amino acid sequence: CASGLDSSYEQYF. The variable domain in full, completed from reference TRBV12-5 and TRBJ2-7, reads DARVTQTPRHKVTEMGQEVTMRCQPILGHNTVFWYRQTMMQGLELLAYFRNRAPLDDSGMPKDRFSAEMPDATLATLKIQPSEPRDSAVYFCASGLDSSYEQYFGPGTRLTVT.